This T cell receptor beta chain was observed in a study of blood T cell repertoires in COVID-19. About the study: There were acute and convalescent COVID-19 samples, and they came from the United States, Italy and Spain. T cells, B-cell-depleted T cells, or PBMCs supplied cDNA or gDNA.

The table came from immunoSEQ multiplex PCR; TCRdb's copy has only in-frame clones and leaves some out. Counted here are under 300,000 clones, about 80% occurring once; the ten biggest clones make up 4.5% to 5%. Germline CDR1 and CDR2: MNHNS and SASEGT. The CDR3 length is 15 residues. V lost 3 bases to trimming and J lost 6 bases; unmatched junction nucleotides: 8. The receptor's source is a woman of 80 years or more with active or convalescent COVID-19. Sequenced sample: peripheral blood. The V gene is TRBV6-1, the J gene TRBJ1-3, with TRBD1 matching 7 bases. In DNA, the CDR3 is TGTGCCAGCAGTGATGGGACAGAGCTCACAAACACCATATATTTT. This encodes CASSDGTELTNTIYF.